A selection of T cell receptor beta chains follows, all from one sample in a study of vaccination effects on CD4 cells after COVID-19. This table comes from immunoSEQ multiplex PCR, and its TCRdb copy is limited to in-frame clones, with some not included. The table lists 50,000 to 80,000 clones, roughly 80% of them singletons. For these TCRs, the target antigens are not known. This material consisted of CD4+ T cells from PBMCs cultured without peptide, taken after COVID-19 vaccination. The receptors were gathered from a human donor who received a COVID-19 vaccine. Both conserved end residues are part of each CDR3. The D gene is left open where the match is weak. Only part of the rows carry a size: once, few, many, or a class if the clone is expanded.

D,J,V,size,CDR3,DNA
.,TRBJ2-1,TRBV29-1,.,CSVEMAGKLNEQFF,TGCAGCGTTGAGATGGCAGGGAAGTTGAATGAGCAGTTCTTC
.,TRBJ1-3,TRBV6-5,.,CASSRVPGAGNTIYF,TGTGCCAGCAGTCGGGTTCCGGGGGCTGGAAACACCATATATTTT
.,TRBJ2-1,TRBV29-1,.,CSVRINEQFF,TGCAGCGTTCGAATTAATGAGCAGTTCTTC
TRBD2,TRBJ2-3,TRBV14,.,CASSPWTSAGTDTQYF,TGTGCCAGCAGCCCCTGGACTAGCGCCGGCACAGATACGCAGTATTTT
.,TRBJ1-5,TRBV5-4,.,CASSFGGSPNQPQHF,TGTGCCAGCAGCTTCGGGGGCAGCCCCAATCAGCCCCAGCATTTT
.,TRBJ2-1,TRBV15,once,CATSRGGIPYNEQFF,TGTGCCACCAGCAGAGGGGGCATTCCTTACAATGAGCAGTTCTTC
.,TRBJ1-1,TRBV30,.,CAWSVLGLRTEAFF,TGTGCCTGGAGTGTCTTGGGGTTGAGAACTGAAGCTTTCTTT
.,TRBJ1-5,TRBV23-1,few,CASSQSSVPRAQHF,TGCGCCAGCAGTCAATCATCCGTTCCCAGGGCCCAGCATTTT
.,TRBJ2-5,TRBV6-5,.,CASSYAPAGETQYF,TGTGCCAGCAGTTACGCCCCCGCCGGGGAGACCCAGTACTTC
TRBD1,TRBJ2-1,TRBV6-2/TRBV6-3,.,CASSGTGGFQHYNEQFF,TGTGCCAGCAGCGGGACAGGGGGCTTCCAACACTACAATGAGCAGTTCTTC
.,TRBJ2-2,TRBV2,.,CASSERENTGELFF,TGTGCCAGCAGTGAGAGGGAAAACACCGGGGAGCTGTTTTTT
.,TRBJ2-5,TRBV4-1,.,CASSQDRGGETQYF,TGCGCCAGCAGCCAAGATCGCGGTGGAGAGACCCAGTACTTC
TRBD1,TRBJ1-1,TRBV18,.,CASSLQGIVTEAFF,TGTGCCAGCTCACTACAGGGGATTGTCACTGAAGCTTTCTTT
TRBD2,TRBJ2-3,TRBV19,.,CASSQSGGAATQYF,TGTGCCAGTAGTCAGAGCGGGGGGGCCGCTACGCAGTATTTT
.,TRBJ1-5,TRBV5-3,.,CARSLTSRPQHF,TGTGCCAGAAGCTTAACGAGCCGGCCCCAGCATTTT
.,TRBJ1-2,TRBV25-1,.,CASSAFSIRDYGYTF,TGTGCCAGCAGTGCCTTCTCGATTAGAGACTATGGCTACACCTTC
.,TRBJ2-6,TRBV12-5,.,CASGPGSSGANVLTF,TGTGCTAGTGGTCCAGGTTCCTCTGGGGCCAACGTCCTGACTTTC
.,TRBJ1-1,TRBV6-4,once,CASRGPNTEAFF,TGTGCCAGTCGAGGACCGAACACTGAAGCTTTCTTT
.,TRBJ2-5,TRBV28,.,CASSQGGGRFETQYF,TGTGCCAGCAGTCAGGGGGGAGGAAGGTTCGAGACCCAGTACTTC
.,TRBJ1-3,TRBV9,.,CASSVVPLEGGVRGNTIYF,TGTGCCAGCAGCGTCGTTCCCCTAGAGGGGGGCGTTAGAGGAAACACCATATATTTT
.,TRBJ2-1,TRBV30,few,CAWSVFSGADEQFF,TGTGCCTGGAGTGTTTTTTCGGGGGCGGATGAGCAGTTCTTC
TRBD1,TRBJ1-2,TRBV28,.,CASTRGGTGTSDYGYTF,TGTGCCAGCACCCGAGGAGGGACAGGGACGTCAGACTATGGCTACACCTTC
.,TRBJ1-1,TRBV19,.,CASSIRPSGATEAFF,TGTGCCAGTAGTATAAGACCGTCTGGGGCCACTGAAGCTTTCTTT
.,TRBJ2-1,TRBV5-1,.,CASSLTVPYNEQFF,TGCGCCAGCAGCTTGACGGTCCCCTACAATGAGCAGTTCTTC
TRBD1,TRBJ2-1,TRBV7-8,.,CASRRTGQGNEQFF,TGTGCCAGCAGACGAACGGGACAGGGCAATGAGCAGTTCTTC
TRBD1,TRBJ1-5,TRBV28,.,CASSADRVQPQHF,TGTGCCAGCAGTGCCGACAGGGTACAGCCCCAGCATTTT
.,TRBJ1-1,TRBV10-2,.,CASTRTEGDEAFF,TGCGCCAGCACCCGGACAGAGGGGGATGAAGCTTTCTTT
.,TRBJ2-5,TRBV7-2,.,CASSLIPGAVQETQYF,TGTGCCAGCAGCTTAATTCCCGGAGCGGTACAAGAGACCCAGTACTTC
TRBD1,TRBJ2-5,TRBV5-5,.,CASSYQTGRGETQYF,TGTGCCAGCAGCTACCAGACAGGGCGCGGAGAGACCCAGTACTTC
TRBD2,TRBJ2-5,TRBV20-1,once,CSASGGTRQETQYF,TGCAGTGCTAGTGGAGGGACTAGGCAAGAGACCCAGTACTTC
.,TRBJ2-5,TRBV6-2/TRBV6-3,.,CASSPLPGRSLQETQYF,TGTGCCAGCAGTCCCTTACCCGGACGGAGTCTCCAAGAGACCCAGTACTTC
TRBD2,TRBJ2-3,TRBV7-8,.,CASSRDKFRAGGMTDTQYF,TGTGCCAGCAGCCGAGACAAATTTCGAGCGGGGGGTATGACAGATACGCAGTATTTT
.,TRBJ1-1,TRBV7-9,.,CASSSGGNTEAFF,TGTGCCAGCAGCTCGGGGGGGAACACTGAAGCTTTCTTT
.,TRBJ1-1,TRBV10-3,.,CAITNRWGVNTEAFF,TGTGCCATCACCAATCGGTGGGGGGTGAACACTGAAGCTTTCTTT
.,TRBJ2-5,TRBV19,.,CASSFLGGETQYF,TGTGCCAGTAGTTTTTTGGGAGGAGAGACCCAGTACTTC
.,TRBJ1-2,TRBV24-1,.,CATSDRNYGYTF,TGTGCCACCAGTGACAGAAACTATGGCTACACCTTC
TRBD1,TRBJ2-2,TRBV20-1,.,CSASPRDRGTGELFF,TGCAGTGCTAGTCCAAGGGACAGGGGAACCGGGGAGCTGTTTTTT
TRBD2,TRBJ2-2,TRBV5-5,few,CASSPRGADTGELFF,TGTGCCAGCAGCCCGCGGGGGGCGGACACCGGGGAGCTGTTTTTT
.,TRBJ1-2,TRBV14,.,CASSQEVRAGGYGYTF,TGTGCCAGCAGCCAAGAAGTGAGGGCGGGTGGCTATGGCTACACCTTC
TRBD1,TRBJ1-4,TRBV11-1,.,CASSLRQGEKLFF,TGTGCCAGCAGCCTGCGACAGGGTGAAAAACTGTTTTTT
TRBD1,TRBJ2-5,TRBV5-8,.,CASRGDRWGQETQYF,TGTGCCAGCAGAGGGGACAGGTGGGGCCAAGAGACCCAGTACTTC
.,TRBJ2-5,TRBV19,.,CASSAAETQYF,TGTGCCAGTAGCGCGGCAGAGACCCAGTACTTC
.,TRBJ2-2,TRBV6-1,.,CASSEVSLIPTGELFF,TGTGCCAGCAGTGAAGTGTCCCTTATTCCCACCGGGGAGCTGTTTTTT